These 27 T cell receptor beta chains originate from one sample sequenced in a study of blood T cells in healthy people across ages. With a J-beta primer mix and a sample-barcoded 5' primer, a second PCR ran 7 to 11 cycles. TCRdb called the 5' RACE reads again in MiXCR, with one record for every CDR3 protein. The sample shows about 1,400,000 distinct CDR3 sequences, approximately 59% of them seen only once. The sequenced sample consisted of blood. The receptors stem from a young man in good health.

This clonotype was detected ten times or more. The rearrangement joins TRBV18 to TRBJ2-7; 7 nucleotides match TRBD1. CDR3 length: 13 residues. CDR1 KGHSH and CDR2 LQKENI come from the germline V gene. V trimming: 8 bases; J trimming: 2 bases; junction bases outside the gene matches: 6. The CDR3 coding sequence is TGTGCCAGCAGTCCCGGGACAGCCTACGAGCAGTACTTC. It yields the protein CASSPGTAYEQYF.

The rearrangement links TRBV5-4 to TRBJ2-5; TRBD1 is a possible D gene (5 bases). The V end lost 4 bases, the J end lost 2 bases, and 15 bases lay between the germline ends. This CDR3 comprises 15 residues. Germline V lookup: CDR1 SGHNT, CDR2 YYREEE (reference sequence). The CDR3 DNA reads TGTGCCAGCAGCACCTCTTGGACAAATCAAGAGACCCAGTACTTC. Its translation is CASSTSWTNQETQYF.

The chain carries TRBV7-2 and TRBJ1-5; a weak D match, TRBD1 (5 bases). Deletions cut 5 bases from V and 8 bases from J, with 13 bases between. CDR1 SGHTA and CDR2 FQGNSA come from the germline V gene. The CDR3 contains 13 residues. The CDR3 here is CASSVSGGKPQHF. CDR3 coding DNA: TGTGCCAGCAGCGTATCCGGGGGTAAGCCCCAGCATTTT.

The rearrangement joins TRBV6-2 or TRBV6-3 to TRBJ1-6; D is unclear. Trimming shortened V by 2 bases and J by 0 bases, and 17 bases separated the two germline ends. Germline V gene sequence: CDR1 MNHEY, CDR2 SVGEGT. The CDR3 is 19 residues long. CDR3 bases: TGTGCCAGCAGTTACAGACTCTCAGAGGAAAGCTCCTATAATTCACCCCTCCACTTT. Translation: CASSYRLSEESSYNSPLHF.

V is TRBV6-2 or TRBV6-3 and J is TRBJ2-1, with D maybe TRBD1 (6 bases). The germline V gene encodes CDR1 MNHEY and CDR2 SVGEGT. The CDR3 consists of 15 residues. V lost 2 bases, J lost 8 bases, and 16 bases lay in between. CDR3 loop: CASSYGWGPGYEQFF. Here the CDR3 DNA reads TGTGCCAGCAGTTACGGGTGGGGGCCTGGGTATGAGCAGTTCTTC.

This rearrangement joins TRBV10-3 to TRBJ2-1; 8 bases line up with TRBD2. J was trimmed by 5 bases and V by 10 bases; bases with no gene match: 13. Germline V gene sequence: CDR1 ENHRY, CDR2 SYGVKD. This CDR3 region has 15 residues. The CDR3 loop is CASTGGLEVNNEQFF. The DNA for the CDR3 is TGTGCCAGCACTGGGGGACTAGAAGTAAACAATGAGCAGTTCTTC.

The chain links TRBV5-1 to TRBJ2-3; D not certain. The CDR3 loop spans 15 amino acids. CDR1 and CDR2 from the germline V gene are SGHRS and YFSETQ. Trimming took 1 base from V and 6 from J, leaving 15 bases between them. The CDR3 sequence: CASSLSGNPLDTQYF. CDR3 in DNA: TGCGCCAGCAGCTTGAGTGGGAACCCCTTGGATACGCAGTATTTT. Looking up the rest from reference TRBV5-1 and TRBJ2-3 gives the full variable domain: KAGVTQTPRYLIKTRGQQVTLSCSPISGHRSVSWYQQTPGQGLQFLFEYFSETQRNKGNFPGRFSGRQFSNSRSEMNVSTLELGDSALYLCASSLSGNPLDTQYFGPGTRLTVL.

The chain couples TRBV20-1 to TRBJ1-5; D remains ambiguous. Trimming removed 1 base from V and 0 bases from J, with 10 bases in between. The CDR3 is made up of 15 amino acids. Germline CDR1 is DFQATT and CDR2 is SNEGSKA (reference sequence). The CDR3 protein is CSARARVYSNQPQHF. The CDR3 DNA is TGCAGTGCTAGAGCACGGGTTTATAGCAATCAGCCCCAGCATTTT.

The V gene is TRBV4-1, the J gene TRBJ1-1, with unresolved D. CDR3 size: 15 residues. Germline V gene data show CDR1 as MGHRA and CDR2 as YSYEKL. Trimming took 0 bases from V and 1 from J, leaving 9 bases between them. CDR3: CASSQEGRGNTEAFF. The CDR3, as DNA: TGCGCCAGCAGCCAAGAGGGCCGGGGGAACACTGAAGCTTTCTTT.

The CDR3 sequence: CASSYTNLGQKYGYTF. Here the CDR3 DNA reads TGTGCCAGCAGTTACACTAACCTCGGACAGAAATATGGCTACACCTTC. The genes are TRBV6-5 and TRBJ1-2, with a tentative D call TRBD1 (6 bases). Trimming took 2 bases from V and 5 from J, leaving 18 bases between them. The CDR3 has 16 residues. CDR1 and CDR2 from the germline V gene are MNHEY and SVGAGI.

The J gene is TRBJ1-4, the V gene TRBV7-9; D is ambiguous. Germline V gives CDR1 SEHNR, CDR2 FQNEAQ (reference sequence). This CDR3 spans 16 amino acids. V was trimmed by 3 bases and J by 0 bases, leaving 11 bases between them. The CDR3 sequence: CASSFYSSATNEKLFF. Here the CDR3 DNA reads TGTGCCAGCAGCTTTTATTCGTCAGCAACTAATGAAAAACTGTTTTTT.

V gene TRBV2 combines with J gene TRBJ2-4; D ambiguous. The CDR3 sequence is 11 residues long. CDR1 is SNHLY and CDR2 is FYNNEI in the germline V gene. Trimming left V 4 bases short and J 13 bases short, with 11 bases between. CDR3 nucleotides: TGTGCCAGCAGTGTCCAGCAGGAGCAGTACTTC. It encodes CASSVQQEQYF.

This chain links TRBV5-1 with TRBJ2-3; no clear D. The V end was cut by 3 bases, the J end by 0 bases, with 11 bases between. Germline V gives CDR1 SGHRS, CDR2 YFSETQ. The CDR3 loop spans 15 amino acids. CDR3: CASSSRLTSTDTQYF. CDR3 nucleotide sequence: TGCGCCAGCAGCTCGCGCTTAACTAGCACAGATACGCAGTATTTT.

This sequence joins TRBV20-1 and TRBJ2-3, with D hard to call. Trimming cost V 6 bases and J 8 bases, with 18 bases left between them. The CDR3 length is 13 residues. The germline gives CDR1 DFQATT, CDR2 SNEGSKA (reference sequence). CDR3 nucleotide sequence: TGCAGTGCCCTAGAACCCACGTCAGTTACGCAGTATTTT. Translation gives CSALEPTSVTQYF.

This rearrangement joins TRBV12-3 or TRBV12-4 to TRBJ2-1, with D unresolved. Trimming stripped 5 bases from V and 8 bases from J, with 10 bases between. The CDR3 is 12 residues long. CDR3: CASSQTVDEQFF. For the CDR3, the DNA is TGTGCCAGCAGTCAAACGGTTGATGAGCAGTTCTTC.

This chain connects TRBV20-1 to TRBJ2-3; D may be TRBD1 or TRBD2 (5 bases each). The CDR3 consists of 18 residues. The germline V gene encodes CDR1 DFQATT and CDR2 SNEGSKA (reference sequence). Trimming took 1 base from V and 2 from J, leaving 22 bases between them. For the CDR3, the DNA is TGCAGTGCTAGAGGATCCTTGAGGAAGGGGACCGTCACAGATACGCAGTATTTT. This gives the protein CSARGSLRKGTVTDTQYF.

The rearrangement links TRBV4-1 to TRBJ2-1, with 9 bases that match TRBD1. This CDR3 spans 16 amino acids. V lost 7 bases, J lost 5 bases, and 12 bases stayed unmatched. Germline V CDR1 and CDR2: MGHRA, YSYEKL. The CDR3 sequence: CASTDRGYASHNEQFF. CDR3 nucleotide sequence: TGCGCCAGCACGGACAGGGGCTACGCTTCGCACAATGAGCAGTTCTTC.

CDR3 DNA sequence: TGTGCCAGCAGTCTAGTACTAGCGGGAGTAGGAGATACGCAGTATTTT. It yields the protein CASSLVLAGVGDTQYF. This rearrangement joins TRBV12-3 or TRBV12-4 to TRBJ2-3; 11 bases fit TRBD2. The CDR3 totals 16 residues. V trimming: 5 bases; J trimming: 5 bases; junction bases outside the gene matches: 9.

The rearrangement uses TRBV20-1 and TRBJ1-1; TRBD1 aligns across 10 bases. Germline assignment: CDR1 DFQATT and CDR2 SNEGSKA (reference sequence). The CDR3 length is 15 residues. Trimming at V came to 4 bases and at J to 2 bases, leaving 7 bases not matched to a gene. CDR3 residues: CSAINRDRGNTEAFF. The CDR3 nucleotides read TGCAGTGCTATTAACCGGGACAGGGGAAACACTGAAGCTTTCTTT.

This clonotype was seen a few times. The chain is built from TRBV3-1 and TRBJ1-1, with D unclear. This CDR3 is built from 15 residues. The germline V and J ends were trimmed by 2 bases and 1 base, with 11 bases remaining between them. CDR1 LGHDT and CDR2 YNNKEL come from the germline V gene (reference sequence). The CDR3 reads CASSQLSRRNTEAFF. Here the CDR3 DNA reads TGTGCCAGCAGCCAACTGAGTAGGCGGAACACTGAAGCTTTCTTT. The full variable domain, with the rest looked up from reference TRBV3-1 and TRBJ1-1, is DTAVSQTPKYLVTQMGNDKSIKCEQNLGHDTMYWYKQDSKKFLKIMFSYNNKELIINETVPNRFSPKSPDKAHLNLHINSLELGDSAVYFCASSQLSRRNTEAFFGQGTRLTVV.

This chain joins TRBV6-6 and TRBJ1-1; no definite D call. Germline lookup yields CDR1 MNHNY and CDR2 SVGAGI (reference sequence). The CDR3 consists of 13 residues. Trimming cost V 2 bases and J 3 bases, with 7 bases left between them. The DNA of the CDR3 is TGTGCCAGCAGTTACAATTGGGACACTGAAGCTTTCTTT. Its protein is CASSYNWDTEAFF.

The rearrangement uses TRBV20-1 and TRBJ2-7; 11 bases align to TRBD2. V was clipped by 2 bases and J by 1 base; unmatched bases: 4. This CDR3 spans 15 amino acids. Per the germline V gene, CDR1 is DFQATT and CDR2 is SNEGSKA (reference sequence). The CDR3 sequence: CSARSPSGGSYEQYF. The CDR3 DNA sequence: TGCAGTGCTAGATCCCCTAGCGGGGGGTCCTACGAGCAGTACTTC.

Note on this clonotype: The junction does not match germline at one end; this may be a read error. The chain combines TRBV27 with TRBJ2-7; D not certain. The CDR3 consists of 13 residues. Germline V gene lookup returns CDR1 MNHEY and CDR2 SMNVEV (reference sequence). CDR3 sequence: CASSSANSYEQYF. The CDR3 DNA follows: TGTGCTAGCAGCTCAGCTAACAGCTACGAGCAGTACTTC.

The rearrangement uses TRBV12-3 or TRBV12-4 and TRBJ2-2; tentatively, D is TRBD1 (6 bases). The V and J ends lost 5 bases and 0 bases respectively, with 13 bases between them. The CDR3 is made up of 16 amino acids. The CDR3, as DNA: TGTGCCAGCAGTCTCCGGGACATCGCGAACACCGGGGAGCTGTTTTTT. It translates to CASSLRDIANTGELFF.

As for this clonotype: The junction differs from germline at one of its ends, possibly a read error. The V and J genes are TRBV4-3 and TRBJ2-3, with 8 bases lining up with TRBD1. Germline assignment: CDR1 LGHNA and CDR2 YSLEER. The CDR3 consists of 16 residues. Written as DNA, the CDR3 is TGCGCCAGCGGCCAAGTTTTTCAGGGGGCTCCAGATACGCAGTATTTT. It codes for CASGQVFQGAPDTQYF.

The V and J genes are TRBV5-1 and TRBJ1-2; a weak D match, TRBD1 (6 bases). The ends were cut back, 3 bases at V and 3 bases at J, with 12 bases in the middle. The CDR3 contains 14 residues. The germline V gene encodes CDR1 SGHRS and CDR2 YFSETQ. In DNA, the CDR3 is TGCGCCAGCAGCTCCTGGACAGATCACTATGGCTACACCTTC. This translates into CASSSWTDHYGYTF.

This chain links TRBV14 with TRBJ2-1; D is possibly TRBD2 (5 bases). V was clipped by 4 bases and J by 0 bases, with 16 bases between them. Germline V lookup: CDR1 SGHDN, CDR2 FVKESK. This CDR3 is built from 17 residues. In DNA, the CDR3 is TGTGCCAGCAGCCTCCGACCGAGCGGAAGCTCCTACAATGAGCAGTTCTTC. This codes for CASSLRPSGSSYNEQFF.